This record looks at one T cell receptor (beta chain) sequence and its context. Its target is not known. Only in-frame clones appear in the TCRdb table, and some are missing; sequencing was by immunoSEQ multiplex PCR. Among 100,000 to 150,000 clones, 91% were seen once, and the ten largest hold around 1.9%. Timing groups of about 4 and about 12 weeks for second doses were pooled. The data belong to a study of T cell responses to AZD1222 COVID-19 vaccine. CDR1 MNHEY and CDR2 SMNVEV come from the germline V gene (reference sequence). The CDR3 is 13 amino acids. The V end lost 5 bases, the J end lost 3 bases, and 8 bases lay between the germline ends. Study results and limitations: In all cases, repertoires were sampled only after the peak T cell response. The donor group comprised mostly white British people and more females; the analysis possibly underestimated clonal diversity. Among spike-specific TCRs, nearly half reportedly target unmutated variant regions.

The genes are TRBV27 and TRBJ1-5; D remains unclear. Source: peripheral blood, taken 28 days after the second AZD1222 dose. This TCR was recovered from an adult who received the AZD1222 COVID-19 vaccine. The CDR3 region is CASSGAYNQPQHF. CDR3 nucleotide sequence: TGTGCCAGCAGTGGCGCTTACAATCAGCCCCAGCATTTT.